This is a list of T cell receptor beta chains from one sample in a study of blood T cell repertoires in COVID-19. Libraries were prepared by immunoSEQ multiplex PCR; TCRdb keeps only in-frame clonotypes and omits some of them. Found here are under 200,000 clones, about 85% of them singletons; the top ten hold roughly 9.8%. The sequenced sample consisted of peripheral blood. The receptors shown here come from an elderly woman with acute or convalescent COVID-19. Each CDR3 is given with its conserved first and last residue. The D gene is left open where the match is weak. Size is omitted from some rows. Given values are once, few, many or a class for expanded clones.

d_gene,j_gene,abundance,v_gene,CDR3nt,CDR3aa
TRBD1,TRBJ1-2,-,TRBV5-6,TGTGCCAGCAGCCTAGGGACAGGTCAGTCCAACTATGGCTACACCTTC,CASSLGTGQSNYGYTF
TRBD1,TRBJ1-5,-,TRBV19,TGTGCCAGTAGTAGACAGGGGGGGAATCAGCCCCAGCATTTT,CASSRQGGNQPQHF
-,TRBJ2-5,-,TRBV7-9,TGTGCCAGCAGCTCCTACTCTGGCGGGATAGTCCAAGAGACCCAGTACTTC,CASSSYSGGIVQETQYF
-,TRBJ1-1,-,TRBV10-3,TGTGCCATCAGTGCCATAGGGGGTGACGCTGAAGCTTTCTTT,CAISAIGGDAEAFF
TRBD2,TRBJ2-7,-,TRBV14,TGTGCCAGCAGCCAGGGACTAGCGGGGGTCTCCTACGAGCAGTACTTC,CASSQGLAGVSYEQYF
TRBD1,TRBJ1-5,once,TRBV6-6,TGTGCCAGCAGTTACAGGGGGCTGGTTCAGCCCCAGCATTTT,CASSYRGLVQPQHF
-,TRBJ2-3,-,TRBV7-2,TGTGCCAGCAGCTTAGCCAGACAGACAGATACGCAGTATTTT,CASSLARQTDTQYF
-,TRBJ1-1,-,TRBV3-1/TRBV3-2,TGTGCCAGCAGCCGGAGGACAGTACAGATGAACACTGAAGCTTTCTTT,CASSRRTVQMNTEAFF
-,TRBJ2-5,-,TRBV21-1,TGTGCCAGCAGCAAAGAAAGGGAGGTGCGCTCGGAAGAGACCCAGTACTTC,CASSKEREVRSEETQYF
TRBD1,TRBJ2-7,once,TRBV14,TGTGCCAGCAGCCAAGTCGGTCGGGACAGGGGCTACGAGCAGTACTTC,CASSQVGRDRGYEQYF
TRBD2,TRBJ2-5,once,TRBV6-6,TGTGCCAGCAGACTAGCGGGGGGCCGGGAGACCCAGTACTTC,CASRLAGGRETQYF
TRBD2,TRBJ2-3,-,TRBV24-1,TGTGCCACCAGTGATCCGACTAGCGGGGGAACAGATACGCAGTATTTT,CATSDPTSGGTDTQYF
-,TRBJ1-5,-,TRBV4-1,TGCGCCAGCAGCCAAGATTCGGCGGGGGCCTATCAGCCCCAGCATTTT,CASSQDSAGAYQPQHF
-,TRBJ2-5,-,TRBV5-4,TGTGCCAGCAGCTTGGCCTTCCAGACCCAGTACTTC,CASSLAFQTQYF
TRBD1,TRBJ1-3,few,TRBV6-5,TGTGCCAGCATACCCGACAGGGGGCAGAACACCATATATTTT,CASIPDRGQNTIYF